This TCR beta chain was sequenced during a study of post-analysis software for immune sequencing data (dated by TCRdb to the mid-2010s). Turning to the overall study: Relapsing-remitting, secondary progressive and progressive-relapsing multiple sclerosis were recorded as disease courses, and subtype annotation was lacking for some patients. The patient repertoires were compared against approximately twelve previously published healthy control repertoires obtained from donors aged about 6 to 25 years. A subset of samples was prepared in parallel using single-end sample barcoding, then pooled and co-amplified after Illumina adapter ligation. General findings and caveats noted by the study authors: When samples were clustered directly using the F measure, samples prepared in the same batch co-clustered strongly, which prompted a batch-effect correction. Four or five TRBV segments, including TRBV5-6, TRBV5-1 and TRBV20-1, were significantly more frequent in patients than controls. Compared with controls, multiple sclerosis patients had significantly lower normalized Chao1 diversity, a finding suggesting substantial peripheral T-cell clonal expansion. The multiple sclerosis patient group was slightly younger than the control group.

CDR1 and CDR2, per the germline V gene (reference sequence), are SEHNR and FQNEAQ. Trimming accounts for 3 bases at V and 3 bases at J, while the number of junction bases matched to no gene is 4. The CDR3 spans 15 residues, from the cysteine through the phenylalanine. The DNA shown is the 45-base CDR3, in frame from base 1. Comments on this clonotype: Its antigen specificity is not known. Base qualities are not at hand, and no much larger clone is one base apart.

TCR beta repertoires were profiled from peripheral blood of about a dozen young patients with multiple sclerosis to demonstrate the VDJtools post-analysis software. The multiple sclerosis patients were children and adolescents between about 6 and 16 years of age. Receptors were amplified or captured by PCR. The instrument was an Illumina HiSeq 2500. To reduce PCR and sequencing biases, unique molecular identifiers were built into the TCR beta cDNA libraries. About 500,000 cDNA molecules were obtained per 1 to 10 million input T cells, so each molecule approximated one T cell. The same protocol used for the earlier healthy control dataset was applied to prepare and sequence the patient libraries. Samples belonging to the same batch were prepared together, multiplexed and sequenced on a shared HiSeq lane. The authors processed their data as follows. Raw barcoded reads were processed with MIGEC, and single-read molecular identifier groups were discarded before consensus assembly and CDR3 extraction. VDJtools was used for post-analysis of the clonotype tables, and diversity was normalized by down-sampling every dataset to the size of the smallest sample. In repertoire overlap clustering, CDR3 amino acid sequences, but not nucleotide sequences, were matched to correct batch-related cross-sample contamination. TCRdb reanalyzed the raw reads on its own, using fastp at Q25 for trimming and MiXCR for clone calling, and kept in-frame beta chains. Rows with one shared CDR3 protein collapse into an entry with the most common genes and DNA. TCRdb, rather than the study authors, made the V and J calls. The sample table records about 820,000 distinct CDR3 sequences; under 70% of these occur just once. Under 6% of the sample belongs to the ten largest clones.

Sequenced: blood. This TCR was recovered from a girl aged 10 to 17 with multiple sclerosis. The chain employs TRBV7-9 and TRBJ2-1; 8 central nucleotides agree with TRBD2. The bases are TGTGCCAGCAGCTTCGGGGGGGCTAGCTACAATGAGCAGTTCTTC. Translated, it reads CASSFGGASYNEQFF.